This TCR beta chain was identified in a study of OX40 agonist ivuxolimab in advanced cancers. Study findings and constraints: The antigens recognized by the expanded peripheral T cells, that is their antigen specificity, were not determined.

The cohort excluded patients with autoimmune disease history or systemic immunosuppression. The repertoire was sequenced with immunoSEQ multiplex PCR; TCRdb's copy has only in-frame clones and lacks some. The table has tens of thousands of clones, around nine tenths seen once. V dropped 2 bases and J dropped 3 bases, with 11 bases sitting between them. CDR1 SGHTA and CDR2 FQGNSA come from the germline V gene. The CDR3 consists of 15 residues. Remarks on this clone: Its antigen is not known.

This chain links TRBV7-2 with TRBJ1-5; a possible D gene is TRBD1 (6 bases). The sequence came from an adult with an advanced solid tumor such as melanoma, head and neck, liver or kidney cancer. Sequenced here: CD4+ or CD8+ T cells sorted from blood, sampled in a trial of the OX40 agonist ivuxolimab. As DNA, the CDR3 is TGTGCCAGCAGCTTATATGGGACAACCAATCAGCCCCAGCATTTT. Amino acids: CASSLYGTTNQPQHF.